Following are 8 T cell receptor beta chains from one sample sequenced in a study of blood T cell repertoires in COVID-19. The table came from immunoSEQ multiplex PCR; TCRdb's copy has only in-frame clones and leaves some out. This repertoire shows around 250,000 clones, around 88% found once; its top ten account for 0.95% to 1.5%. Sequenced: PBMCs or T cells enriched from blood (not recorded which). These receptors were taken from a woman aged 40 to 50 with acute COVID-19.

This chain uses TRBV7-9 with TRBJ1-3; D gene ambiguous. Trimming cost V 5 bases and J 0 bases, with 5 bases left between them. Germline V lookup: CDR1 SEHNR, CDR2 FQNEAQ (reference sequence). The CDR3 is 13 residues long. CDR3 in amino acids: CASSRGSGNTIYF. CDR3 DNA: TGTGCCAGCAGCCGGGGCTCTGGAAACACCATATATTTT.

J is TRBJ2-1 and V is TRBV2; 10 positions agree with TRBD2. The trim removed 7 bases at V and 4 bases at J, leaving 7 bases unmatched. The CDR3 contains 15 residues. Germline CDR1 SNHLY, CDR2 FYNNEI. For the CDR3, the DNA is TGTGCCAGCAACGGAGCGGGAGGGCCTTACAATGAGCAGTTCTTC. Translating gives CASNGAGGPYNEQFF.

The rearrangement uses TRBV4-1 and TRBJ2-7, with 11 bases matching TRBD2. Trimming at V came to 4 bases and at J to 2 bases, leaving 7 bases not matched to a gene. The CDR3 sequence is 16 residues long. Per the germline V gene, CDR1 is MGHRA and CDR2 is YSYEKL. The CDR3 bases are TGCGCCAGCAGCCTACCGGGACTAGCGGCACCCTACGAGCAGTACTTC. This encodes CASSLPGLAAPYEQYF.

CDR3 sequence reads: CASSESGRWEGYTF. In DNA, the CDR3 is TGTGCCAGCAGTGAGTCAGGGAGGTGGGAAGGCTACACCTTC. The V call is TRBV25-1, the J call TRBJ1-2, with D perhaps TRBD1 (5 bases). Germline-derived CDR1 and CDR2 are MGHDK and SYGVNS. CDR3 length equals 14 residues. The V end lost 3 bases, the J end lost 8 bases, and 16 bases lay between the germline ends.

The chain uses TRBV4-1 and TRBJ2-1; 8 nucleotides line up with TRBD2. This CDR3 spans 17 amino acids. The trim removed 0 bases at V and 6 bases at J, leaving 10 bases unmatched. In germline, CDR1 is MGHRA, CDR2 YSYEKL. The CDR3: CASSQDPIGSGGNEQFF. The CDR3 region has the DNA TGCGCCAGCAGCCAAGATCCGATCGGAAGCGGGGGCAATGAGCAGTTCTTC.

The table lists this clone with a few counts. CDR3 in DNA: TGTGCCAGCAGACCCTTTGGGACAGGGGCCCTCAATGAGCAGTTCTTC. Amino acids: CASRPFGTGALNEQFF. The genes are TRBV11-2 and TRBJ2-1; TRBD1 matches 10 bases. V was pared by 6 bases and J by 6 bases, with 11 bases of the junction left unmatched. The germline gives CDR1 SGHAT, CDR2 FQNNGV. The CDR3 is 16 amino acids.

The chain recombines TRBV7-9 with TRBJ2-2, with TRBD1 matching over 7 bases. CDR1 is SEHNR, CDR2 FQNEAQ, per germline (reference sequence). CDR3 length: 16 amino acids. Trimming cost V 1 base and J 3 bases; bases outside gene matches: 5. DNA of the CDR3: TGTGCCAGCAGCTTAGTTTCAGGGGGAGACACCGGGGAGCTGTTTTTT. This codes for CASSLVSGGDTGELFF.

The genes are TRBV27 and TRBJ1-1, with D hard to call. With 5 bases removed from V and 6 bases from J, the gap between germline ends came to 16 bases. This CDR3 is 14 amino acids long. The germline CDR1 and CDR2 sequences are MNHEY and SMNVEV (reference sequence). CDR3 coding DNA: TGTGCCAGCAGTCCCACACTGCGGTGGCCTGAAGCTTTCTTT. It is translated as CASSPTLRWPEAFF.